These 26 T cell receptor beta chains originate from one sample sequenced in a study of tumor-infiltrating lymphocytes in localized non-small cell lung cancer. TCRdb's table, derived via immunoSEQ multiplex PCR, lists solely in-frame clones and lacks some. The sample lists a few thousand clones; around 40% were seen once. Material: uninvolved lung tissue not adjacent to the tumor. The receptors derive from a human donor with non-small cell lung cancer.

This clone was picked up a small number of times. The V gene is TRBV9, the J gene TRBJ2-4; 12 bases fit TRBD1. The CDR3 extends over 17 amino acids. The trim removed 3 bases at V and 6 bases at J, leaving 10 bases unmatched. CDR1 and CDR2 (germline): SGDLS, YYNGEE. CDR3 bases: TGTGCCAGCAGCGCAGCAGGGACAGGGGGCTCCGTAAACATTCAGTACTTC. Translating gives CASSAAGTGGSVNIQYF.

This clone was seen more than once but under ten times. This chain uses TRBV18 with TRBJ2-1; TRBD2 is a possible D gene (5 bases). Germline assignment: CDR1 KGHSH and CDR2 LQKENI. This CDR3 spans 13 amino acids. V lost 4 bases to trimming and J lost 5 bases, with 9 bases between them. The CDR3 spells CASSHDYNNEQFF. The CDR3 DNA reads TGTGCCAGCTCACATGACTACAACAATGAGCAGTTCTTC. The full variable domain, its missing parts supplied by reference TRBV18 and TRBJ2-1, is NAGVMQNPRHLVRRRGQEARLRCSPMKGHSHVYWYRQLPEEGLKFMVYLQKENIIDESGMPKERFSAEFPKEGPSILRIQQVVRGDSAAYFCASSHDYNNEQFFGPGTRLTVL.

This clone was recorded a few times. The chain's CDR3 is CASSPRGNYGYTF. Here the CDR3 DNA reads TGTGCCAGCAGTCCAAGGGGGAATTATGGCTACACCTTC. The V gene is TRBV6-5, the J gene TRBJ1-2; a possible D gene is TRBD1 (6 bases). The CDR3 loop spans 13 amino acids. The ends were cut back, 5 bases at V and 5 bases at J, with 12 bases in the middle. CDR1 and CDR2 (germline): MNHEY, SVGAGI.

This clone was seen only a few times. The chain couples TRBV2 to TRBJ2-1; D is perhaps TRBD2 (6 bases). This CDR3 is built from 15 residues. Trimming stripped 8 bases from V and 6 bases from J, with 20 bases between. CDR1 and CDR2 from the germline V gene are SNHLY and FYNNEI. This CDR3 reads CASLDGFGGGNEQFF. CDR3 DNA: TGTGCCAGCCTCGACGGGTTCGGGGGTGGCAATGAGCAGTTCTTC. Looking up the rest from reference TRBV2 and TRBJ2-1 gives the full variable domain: EPEVTQTPSHQVTQMGQEVILRCVPISNHLYFYWYRQILGQKVEFLVSFYNNEISEKSEIFDDQFSVERPDGSNFTLKIRSTKLEDSAMYFCASLDGFGGGNEQFFGPGTRLTVL.

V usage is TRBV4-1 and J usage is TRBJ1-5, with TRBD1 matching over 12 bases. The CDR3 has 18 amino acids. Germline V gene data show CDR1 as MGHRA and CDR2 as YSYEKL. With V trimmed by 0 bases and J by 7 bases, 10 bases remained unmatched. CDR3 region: CASSQDTIGTGGRQPQHF. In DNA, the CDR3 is TGCGCCAGCAGCCAAGATACGATCGGGACAGGGGGCCGACAGCCCCAGCATTTT.

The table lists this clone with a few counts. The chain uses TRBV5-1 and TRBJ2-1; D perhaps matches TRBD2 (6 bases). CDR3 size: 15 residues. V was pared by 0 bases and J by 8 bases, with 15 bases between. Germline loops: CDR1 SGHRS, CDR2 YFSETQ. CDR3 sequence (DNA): TGCGCCAGCAGCTTGGAAGGAGGGTCATTCCATGAGCAGTTCTTC. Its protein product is CASSLEGGSFHEQFF. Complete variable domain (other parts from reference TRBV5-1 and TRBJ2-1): KAGVTQTPRYLIKTRGQQVTLSCSPISGHRSVSWYQQTPGQGLQFLFEYFSETQRNKGNFPGRFSGRQFSNSRSEMNVSTLELGDSALYLCASSLEGGSFHEQFFGPGTRLTVL.

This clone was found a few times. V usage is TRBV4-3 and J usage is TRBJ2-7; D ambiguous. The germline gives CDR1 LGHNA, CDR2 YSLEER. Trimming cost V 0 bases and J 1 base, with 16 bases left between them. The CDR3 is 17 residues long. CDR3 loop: CASSQEFKSLGSYEQYF. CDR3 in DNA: TGCGCCAGCAGCCAAGAATTTAAGTCCCTCGGGTCCTACGAGCAGTACTTC.

The CDR3 DNA follows: TGTGCCAGCAGACCTAAACCCCGGCACAGCACTGAAGCTTTCTTT. Protein product: CASRPKPRHSTEAFF. This chain connects TRBV6-5 to TRBJ1-1; D ambiguous. V was pared by 6 bases and J by 4 bases, with 18 bases between. There are 15 residues in the CDR3. Per the germline V gene, CDR1 is MNHEY and CDR2 is SVGAGI.

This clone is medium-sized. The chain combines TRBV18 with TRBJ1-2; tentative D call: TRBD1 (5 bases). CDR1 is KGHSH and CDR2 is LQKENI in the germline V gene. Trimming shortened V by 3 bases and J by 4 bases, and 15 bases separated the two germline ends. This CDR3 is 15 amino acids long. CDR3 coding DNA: TGTGCCAGCTCACCCCCGGGGGGAGCCCTCTATGGCTACACCTTC. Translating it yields CASSPPGGALYGYTF.

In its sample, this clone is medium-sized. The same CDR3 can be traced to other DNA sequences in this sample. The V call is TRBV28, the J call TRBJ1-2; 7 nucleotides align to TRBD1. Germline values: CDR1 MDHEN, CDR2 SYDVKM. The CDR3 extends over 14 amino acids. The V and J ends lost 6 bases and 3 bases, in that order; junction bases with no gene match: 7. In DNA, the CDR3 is TGTGCCAGCAGCCTCCTTGGGACAGACTATGGCTACACCTTC. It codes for CASSLLGTDYGYTF.

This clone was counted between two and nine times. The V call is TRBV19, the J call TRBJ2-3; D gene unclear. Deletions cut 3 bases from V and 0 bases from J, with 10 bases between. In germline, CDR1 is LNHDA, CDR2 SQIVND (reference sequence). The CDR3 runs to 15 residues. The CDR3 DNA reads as TGTGCCAGTAGTATTCAGTGGAGTAGCACAGATACGCAGTATTTT. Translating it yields CASSIQWSSTDTQYF.

For the CDR3, the DNA is TGTGCCAGCAGCTTAGCGTTTGGGAACACTGAAGCTTTCTTT. Its translation: CASSLAFGNTEAFF. The chain recombines TRBV7-9 with TRBJ1-1; D unresolved. Germline CDR1 SEHNR, CDR2 FQNEAQ (reference sequence). The CDR3 length is 14 residues. V lost 0 bases, J lost 1 base, and 6 bases lay in between.

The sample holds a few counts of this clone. The CDR3 region has the DNA TGTGCCAGCAGCTTCTCTAGCGGGGGGAGCTCCTACAATGAGCAGTTCTTC. The encoded protein is CASSFSSGGSSYNEQFF. J is TRBJ2-1 and V is TRBV11-3; TRBD2 matches at 11 bases. CDR1 is SGHNT and CDR2 is YENEEA in the germline V gene. J lost 0 bases, V lost 3 bases, and 4 bases had no gene match. CDR3 size: 17 residues.

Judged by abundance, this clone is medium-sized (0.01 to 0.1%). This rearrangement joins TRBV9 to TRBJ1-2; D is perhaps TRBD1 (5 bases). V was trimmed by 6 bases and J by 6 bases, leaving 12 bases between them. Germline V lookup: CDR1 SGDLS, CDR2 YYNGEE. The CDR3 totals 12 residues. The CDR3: CASNQGVDGYTF. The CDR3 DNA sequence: TGTGCCAGCAATCAGGGAGTGGATGGCTACACCTTC. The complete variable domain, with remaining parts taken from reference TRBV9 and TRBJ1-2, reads DSGVTQTPKHLITATGQRVTLRCSPRSGDLSVYWYQQSLDQGLQFLIQYYNGEERAKGNILERFSAQQFPDLHSELNLSSLELGDSALYFCASNQGVDGYTFGSGTRLTVV.

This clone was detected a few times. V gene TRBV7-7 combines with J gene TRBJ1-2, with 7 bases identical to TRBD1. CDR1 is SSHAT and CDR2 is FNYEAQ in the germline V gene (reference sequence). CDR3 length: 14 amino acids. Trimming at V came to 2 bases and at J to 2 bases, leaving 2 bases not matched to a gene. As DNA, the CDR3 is TGTGCCAGCAGCTTAACGGGACAGAACTATGGCTACACCTTC. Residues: CASSLTGQNYGYTF.

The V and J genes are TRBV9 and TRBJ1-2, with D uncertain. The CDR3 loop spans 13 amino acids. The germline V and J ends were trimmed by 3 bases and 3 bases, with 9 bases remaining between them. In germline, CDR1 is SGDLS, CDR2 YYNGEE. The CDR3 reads CASSAGSYYGYTF. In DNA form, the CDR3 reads TGTGCCAGCAGCGCAGGATCGTACTATGGCTACACCTTC. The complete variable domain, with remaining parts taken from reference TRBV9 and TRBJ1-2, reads DSGVTQTPKHLITATGQRVTLRCSPRSGDLSVYWYQQSLDQGLQFLIQYYNGEERAKGNILERFSAQQFPDLHSELNLSSLELGDSALYFCASSAGSYYGYTFGSGTRLTVV.

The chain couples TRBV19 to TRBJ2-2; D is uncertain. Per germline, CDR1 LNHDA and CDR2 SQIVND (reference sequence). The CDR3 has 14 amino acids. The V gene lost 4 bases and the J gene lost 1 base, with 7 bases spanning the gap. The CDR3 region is CASSSQGNTGELFF. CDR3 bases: TGTGCCAGTAGTAGCCAAGGGAACACCGGGGAGCTGTTTTTT.

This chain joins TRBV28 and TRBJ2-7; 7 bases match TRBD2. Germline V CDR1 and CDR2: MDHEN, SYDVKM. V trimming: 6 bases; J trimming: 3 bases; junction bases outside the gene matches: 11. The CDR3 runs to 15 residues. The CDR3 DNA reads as TGTGCCAGCAGGAGGGCTAGCGGATCAGACTACGAGCAGTACTTC. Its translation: CASRRASGSDYEQYF.

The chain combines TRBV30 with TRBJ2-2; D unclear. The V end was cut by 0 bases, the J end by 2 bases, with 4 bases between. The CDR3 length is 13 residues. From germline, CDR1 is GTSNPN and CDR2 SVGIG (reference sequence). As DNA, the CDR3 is TGTGCCTGGAGTGTATTAAACACCGGGGAGCTGTTTTTT. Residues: CAWSVLNTGELFF.

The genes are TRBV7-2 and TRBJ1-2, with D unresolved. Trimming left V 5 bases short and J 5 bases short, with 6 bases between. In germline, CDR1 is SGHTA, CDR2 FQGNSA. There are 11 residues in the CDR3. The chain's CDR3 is CASSQRYGYTF. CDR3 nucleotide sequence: TGTGCCAGCAGCCAACGGTATGGCTACACCTTC.

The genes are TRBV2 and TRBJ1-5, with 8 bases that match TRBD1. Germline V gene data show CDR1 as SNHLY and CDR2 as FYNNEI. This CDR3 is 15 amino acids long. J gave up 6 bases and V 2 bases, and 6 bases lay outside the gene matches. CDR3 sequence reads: CASSENAGTGQPQHF. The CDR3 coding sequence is TGTGCCAGCAGTGAAAACGCAGGGACAGGTCAGCCCCAGCATTTT.

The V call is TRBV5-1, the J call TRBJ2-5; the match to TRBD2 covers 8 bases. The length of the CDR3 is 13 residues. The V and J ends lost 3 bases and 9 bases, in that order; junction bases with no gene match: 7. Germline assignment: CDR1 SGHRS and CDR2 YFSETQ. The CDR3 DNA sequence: TGCGCCAGCAGCTATCTTAGCGGGGACGCCCAGTACTTC. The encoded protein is CASSYLSGDAQYF.

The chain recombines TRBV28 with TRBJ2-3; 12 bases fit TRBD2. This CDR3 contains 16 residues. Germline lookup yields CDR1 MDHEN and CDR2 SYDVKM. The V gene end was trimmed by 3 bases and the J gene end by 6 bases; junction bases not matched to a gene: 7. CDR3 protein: CASSFPSGRARDTQYF. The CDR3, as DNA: TGTGCCAGCAGTTTCCCTAGCGGGAGGGCCAGGGATACGCAGTATTTT. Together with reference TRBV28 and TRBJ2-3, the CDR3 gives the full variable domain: DVKVTQSSRYLVKRTGEKVFLECVQDMDHENMFWYRQDPGLGLRLIYFSYDVKMKEKGDIPEGYSVSREKKERFSLILESASTNQTSMYLCASSFPSGRARDTQYFGPGTRLTVL.

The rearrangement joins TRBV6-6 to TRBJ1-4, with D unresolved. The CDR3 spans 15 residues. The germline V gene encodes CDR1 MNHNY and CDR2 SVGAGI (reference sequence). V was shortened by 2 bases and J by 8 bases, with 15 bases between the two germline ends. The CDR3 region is CASSYDGSSSEKLFF. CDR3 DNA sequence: TGTGCCAGCAGTTACGACGGATCGTCGAGCGAAAAACTGTTTTTT.

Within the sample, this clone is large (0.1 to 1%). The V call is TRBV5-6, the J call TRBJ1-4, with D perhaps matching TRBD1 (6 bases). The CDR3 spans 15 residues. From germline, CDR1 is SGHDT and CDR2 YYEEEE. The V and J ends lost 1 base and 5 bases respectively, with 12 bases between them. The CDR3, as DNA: TGTGCCAGCAGCTTGTGGACAGAGATGAATGAAAAACTGTTTTTT. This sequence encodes CASSLWTEMNEKLFF.

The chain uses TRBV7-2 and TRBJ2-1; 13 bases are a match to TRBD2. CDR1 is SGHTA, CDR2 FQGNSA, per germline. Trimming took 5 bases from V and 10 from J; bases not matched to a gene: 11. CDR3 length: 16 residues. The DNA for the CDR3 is TGTGCCAGCAGCCCAGCACTAGCGGGGGGGCCGGGAGAGCAGTTCTTC. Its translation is CASSPALAGGPGEQFF. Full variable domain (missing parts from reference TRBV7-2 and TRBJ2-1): GAGVSQSPSNKVTEKGKDVELRCDPISGHTALYWYRQSLGQGLEFLIYFQGNSAPDKSGLPSDRFSAERTGGSVSTLTIQRTQQEDSAVYLCASSPALAGGPGEQFFGPGTRLTVL.